The 4 T cell receptor beta chains in this list originate from one sample, sequenced in a study of blood T cell repertoires in COVID-19. TCRdb's table, derived via immunoSEQ multiplex PCR, lists solely in-frame clones and lacks some. Altogether 200,000 to 250,000 clones are present, approximately 80% being singletons, with the ten largest covering 9.7%. Sequences were obtained from peripheral blood. These receptors came from a man between 45 and 60 years old with active or convalescent COVID-19.

This clone occurred once. The chain has TRBV7-9 and TRBJ2-5; 8 nucleotides align to TRBD1. The CDR3 extends over 14 amino acids. The trim removed 3 bases at V and 1 base at J, leaving 1 base unmatched. CDR1 is SEHNR, CDR2 FQNEAQ, per germline (reference sequence). The CDR3 DNA reads TGTGCCAGCAGCTTCACAGGGGGCCAAGAGACCCAGTACTTC. Residues: CASSFTGGQETQYF.

This chain links TRBV9 with TRBJ1-1; unclear D gene. Trimming took 0 bases from V and 2 from J, leaving 5 bases between them. This CDR3 spans 13 amino acids. Looked up from germline, CDR1 is SGDLS and CDR2 is YYNGEE. CDR3: CASSVGPNTEAFF. For the CDR3, the DNA is TGTGCCAGCAGCGTAGGGCCCAACACTGAAGCTTTCTTT.

This clone has at least ten counts. This sequence joins TRBV29-1 and TRBJ2-5; perhaps TRBD1 as D (5 bases). The CDR3 is 15 amino acids. CDR1 and CDR2 (germline): SQVTM, ANQGSEA. V dropped 3 bases and J dropped 3 bases, with 17 bases sitting between them. In DNA, the CDR3 is TGCAGCGTTGATGAAGGGGCCAGTGGGAAAGAGACCCAGTACTTC. Its translation: CSVDEGASGKETQYF.

The V call is TRBV7-6, the J call TRBJ2-7, with 7 bases that match TRBD2. This CDR3 contains 16 residues. Germline trimming cut 0 bases from V and 0 bases from J; bases unmatched to any gene: 5. CDR1 and CDR2 (germline): SGHVS, FNYEAQ. This CDR3 reads CASSLASGPSSYEQYF. The CDR3 DNA follows: TGTGCCAGCAGCTTAGCTAGCGGGCCCAGCTCCTACGAGCAGTACTTC.